A single sample is the source of the 5 T cell receptor beta chains below, sequenced in a study of T cell clonality in common variable immunodeficiency. Profiling relied on immunoSEQ multiplex PCR, and the TCRdb table lists in-frame clones only, not all of them. The counts give about 59,000 clones, none of them seen only once; approximately 0.84% is held by the top ten. Sequencing input: peripheral blood mononuclear cells. These TCRs come from a person between 18 and 75 years old in good health.

Concerning this clone: A junction end diverges from the germline sequence, so it may reflect a read error. CDR3 sequence: CSARDLTSSSNEQYF. The DNA read from the CDR3 is TGCAGTGCTAGAGATTTAACTAGCTCCTCCAACGAG. This chain links TRBV20-1 with TRBJ2-7; maybe TRBD2 (6 bases). Read sequence stops 3 residues before the CDR3 end, and the germline J gene provides the missing end. Germline V gene lookup returns CDR1 DFQATT and CDR2 SNEGSKA (reference sequence). The CDR3 consists of 15 residues.

In its sample, this clone was seen many times. The missing CDR3 end, 3 residues past where the read stops, is filled in from the germline J gene. The chain combines TRBV7-9 with TRBJ1-2, with D possibly TRBD1 on 5 matching bases. The CDR3 is 15 residues long. V shed 5 bases and J shed 6 bases, with 19 bases lying between them. CDR1 and CDR2 (germline): SEHNR, FQNEAQ (reference sequence). CDR3 DNA (partial): TGTGCCAGCAGCCTTAACAGGCTTCGGAACGATGGC. Its protein is CASSLNRLRNDG. The full CDR3 is CASSLNRLRNDGYTF.

The table lists this clone with many counts. The read terminates 3 residues before the CDR3 end, so the remaining end is supplied by the germline J gene. The chain links TRBV18 to TRBJ2-1; 8 nucleotides align to TRBD2. The J segment lost 6 bases and the V segment lost 5 bases, leaving 3 bases of the junction unmatched. CDR1 is KGHSH and CDR2 is LQKENI in the germline V gene. CDR3 size: 13 residues. CDR3 in amino acids: CASSTGTSNEQFF. CDR3 DNA, as far as it was read: TGTGCCAGCTCAACCGGGACTAGCAATGAG.

This clone was seen many times. The read ends 3 residues early relative to the CDR3; the germline J gene fills the gap. The chain joins TRBV20-1 to TRBJ2-3; TRBD1 might be the D (5 bases). Germline CDR1 DFQATT, CDR2 SNEGSKA (reference sequence). V gave up 6 bases and J gave up 2 bases, with 18 bases separating them. This CDR3 spans 15 amino acids. The CDR3 loop is CSASMAQGNTDTQYF. Partial CDR3 DNA: TGCAGTGCCAGTATGGCTCAGGGCAACACAGATACG.

Ten or more counts support this clone. The CDR3 end lies 3 residues beyond the end of the read and is filled in from the germline J gene. The chain is built from TRBV30 and TRBJ1-1; TRBD1 is a possible D gene (6 bases). The CDR3 runs 13 residues. Germline V gene sequence: CDR1 GTSNPN, CDR2 SVGIG (reference sequence). Deletions cut 0 bases from V and 4 bases from J, with 9 bases between. The CDR3 here is CAWSVQGSTEAFF. The covered CDR3 bases are TGTGCCTGGAGTGTACAGGGTAGCACTGAA.